This T cell receptor beta chain appears in the sequencing data of a study of cytomegalovirus exposure and HLA in healthy donors. Notes on this clone: The target antigen is unknown.

The PCR made use of 60 Vbeta and 13 Jbeta primers. TCRdb keeps only in-frame clones here, not all; method: immunoSEQ multiplex PCR. The table has tens of thousands of clones, under 90% seen once; the top ten hold 3% to 4%. The V and J ends lost 4 bases and 1 base, in that order; junction bases with no gene match: 4. The CDR3 sequence is 14 residues long. CDR1 SGHRS and CDR2 YFSETQ come from the germline V gene. Points from the study as a whole: In a later analysis, TCR beta V- and J-gene trimming showed a link to a missense DCLRE1C variant. What a later analysis showed was that several of the most significant clusters appeared linked to common viral pathogens. Earlier analysis yielded a pattern in which most TCR beta V segments were productive about 87% or about 30% of the time.

The source is a man aged 45-65 years in good health and CMV-seronegative. Material for sequencing was PBMCs. The V and J genes are TRBV5-1 and TRBJ1-1; TRBD1 matches 7 bases. The CDR3: CASSPWTGNTEAFF. CDR3 bases: TGCGCCAGCAGCCCTTGGACAGGGAACACTGAAGCTTTCTTT.